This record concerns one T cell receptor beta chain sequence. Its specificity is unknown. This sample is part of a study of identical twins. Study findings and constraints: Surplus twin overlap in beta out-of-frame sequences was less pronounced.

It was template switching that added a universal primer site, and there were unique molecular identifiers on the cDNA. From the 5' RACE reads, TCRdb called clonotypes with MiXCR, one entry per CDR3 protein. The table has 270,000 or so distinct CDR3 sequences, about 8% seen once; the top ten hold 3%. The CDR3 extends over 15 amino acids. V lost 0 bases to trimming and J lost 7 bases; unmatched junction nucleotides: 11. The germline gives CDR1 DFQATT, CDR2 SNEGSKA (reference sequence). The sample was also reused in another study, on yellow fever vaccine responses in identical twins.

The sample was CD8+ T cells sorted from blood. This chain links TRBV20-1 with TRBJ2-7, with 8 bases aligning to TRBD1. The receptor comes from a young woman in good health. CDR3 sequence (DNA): TGCAGTGCTAGAGATCCGGACAGGGTGCCGGGGGAGCAGTACTTC. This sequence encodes CSARDPDRVPGEQYF.